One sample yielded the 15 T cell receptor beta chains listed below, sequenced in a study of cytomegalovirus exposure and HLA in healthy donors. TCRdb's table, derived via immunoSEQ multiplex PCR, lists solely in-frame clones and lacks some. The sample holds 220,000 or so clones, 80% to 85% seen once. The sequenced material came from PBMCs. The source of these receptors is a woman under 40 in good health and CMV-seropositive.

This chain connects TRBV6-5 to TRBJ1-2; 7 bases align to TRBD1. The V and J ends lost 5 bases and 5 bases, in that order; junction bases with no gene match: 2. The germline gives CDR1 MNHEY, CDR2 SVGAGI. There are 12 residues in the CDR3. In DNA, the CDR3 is TGTGCCAGCAGTGACAGGGTTTATGGCTACACCTTC. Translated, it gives CASSDRVYGYTF.

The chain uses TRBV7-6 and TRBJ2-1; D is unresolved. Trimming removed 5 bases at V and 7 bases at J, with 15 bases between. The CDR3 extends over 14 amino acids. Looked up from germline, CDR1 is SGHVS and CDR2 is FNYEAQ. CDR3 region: CASSLRVLGNEQFF. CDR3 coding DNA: TGTGCCAGCAGCCTAAGGGTCCTCGGGAATGAGCAGTTCTTC.

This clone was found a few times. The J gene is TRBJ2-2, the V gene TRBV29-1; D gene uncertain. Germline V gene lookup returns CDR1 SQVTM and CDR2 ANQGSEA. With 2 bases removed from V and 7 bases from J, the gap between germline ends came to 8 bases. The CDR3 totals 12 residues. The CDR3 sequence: CSVESRVGELFF. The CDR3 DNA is TGCAGCGTTGAATCTCGCGTCGGGGAGCTGTTTTTT.

In nucleotides, the CDR3 is TGTGCCAGCAGTCTGTCCGGGACAGGGGGCGGGGAGCTGTTTTTT. Protein sequence: CASSLSGTGGGELFF. The chain uses TRBV6-1 and TRBJ2-2; TRBD1 agrees at 11 bases. Per the germline V gene, CDR1 is MNHNS and CDR2 is SASEGT. V lost 5 bases and J lost 7; bases outside the gene matches: 6. The CDR3 is 15 residues long.

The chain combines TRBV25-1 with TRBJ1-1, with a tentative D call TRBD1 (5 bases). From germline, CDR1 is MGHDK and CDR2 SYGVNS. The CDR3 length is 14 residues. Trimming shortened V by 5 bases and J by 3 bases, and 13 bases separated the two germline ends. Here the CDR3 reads CASSPWGEDTEAFF. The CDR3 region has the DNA TGTGCCAGCAGTCCTTGGGGGGAGGACACTGAAGCTTTCTTT.

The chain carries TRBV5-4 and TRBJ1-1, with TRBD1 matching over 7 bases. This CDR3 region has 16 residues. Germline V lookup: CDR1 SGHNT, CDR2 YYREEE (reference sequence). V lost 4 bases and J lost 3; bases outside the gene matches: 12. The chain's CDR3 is CASSVGYRGSDTEAFF. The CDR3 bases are TGTGCCAGCAGCGTTGGGTACAGGGGCTCAGACACTGAAGCTTTCTTT.

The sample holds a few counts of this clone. CDR3 nucleotide sequence: TGTGCCAGCAGTGACGGACCGACCGGGGAGCTGTTTTTT. Translation gives CASSDGPTGELFF. The chain is built from TRBV6-4 and TRBJ2-2, with D hard to call. Trimming removed 2 bases at V and 5 bases at J, with 6 bases between. Germline CDR1 and CDR2: MRHNA and SNTAGT. The CDR3 length is 13 residues.

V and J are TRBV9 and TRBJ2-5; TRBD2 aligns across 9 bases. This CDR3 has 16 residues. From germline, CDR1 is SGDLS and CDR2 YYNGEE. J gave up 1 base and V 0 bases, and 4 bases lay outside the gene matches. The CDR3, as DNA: TGTGCCAGCAGCGTAGGGGGACTAGCTTCCCAAGAGACCCAGTACTTC. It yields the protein CASSVGGLASQETQYF.

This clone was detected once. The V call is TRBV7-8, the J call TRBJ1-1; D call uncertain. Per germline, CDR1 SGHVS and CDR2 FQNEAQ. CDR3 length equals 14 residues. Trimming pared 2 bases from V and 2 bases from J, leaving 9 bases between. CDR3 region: CASSLLGSNTEAFF. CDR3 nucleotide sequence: TGTGCCAGCAGCTTATTGGGGTCCAACACTGAAGCTTTCTTT. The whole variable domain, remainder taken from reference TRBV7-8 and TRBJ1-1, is GAGVSQSPRYKVAKRGQDVALRCDPISGHVSLFWYQQALGQGPEFLTYFQNEAQLDKSGLPSDRFFAERPEGSVSTLKIQRTQQEDSAVYLCASSLLGSNTEAFFGQGTRLTVV.

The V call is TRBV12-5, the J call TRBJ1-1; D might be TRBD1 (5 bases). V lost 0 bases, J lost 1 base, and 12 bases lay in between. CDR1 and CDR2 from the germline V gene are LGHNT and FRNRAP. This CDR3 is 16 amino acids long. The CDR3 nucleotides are TGTGCTAGTGGTTTGGTACTGACAGCTAGGAACACTGAAGCTTTCTTT. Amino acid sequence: CASGLVLTARNTEAFF.

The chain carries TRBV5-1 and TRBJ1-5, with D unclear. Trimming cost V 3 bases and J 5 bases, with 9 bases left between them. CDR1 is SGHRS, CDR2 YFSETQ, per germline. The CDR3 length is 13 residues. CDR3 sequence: CASSSDGYQPQHF. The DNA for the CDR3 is TGCGCCAGCAGCTCGGACGGATATCAGCCCCAGCATTTT.

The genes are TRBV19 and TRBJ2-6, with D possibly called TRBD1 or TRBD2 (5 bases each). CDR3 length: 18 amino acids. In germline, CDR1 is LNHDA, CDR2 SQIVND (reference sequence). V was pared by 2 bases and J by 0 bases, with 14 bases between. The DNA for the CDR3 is TGTGCCAGTAGTATAACATCACCAGGGACCTCTGGGGCCAACGTCCTGACTTTC. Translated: CASSITSPGTSGANVLTF.

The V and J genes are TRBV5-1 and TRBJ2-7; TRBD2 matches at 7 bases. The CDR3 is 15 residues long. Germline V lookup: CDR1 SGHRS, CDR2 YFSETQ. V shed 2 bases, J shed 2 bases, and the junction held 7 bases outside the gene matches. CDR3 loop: CASSFNLGGTYEQYF. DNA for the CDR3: TGCGCCAGCAGCTTTAACTTGGGGGGGACCTACGAGCAGTACTTC.

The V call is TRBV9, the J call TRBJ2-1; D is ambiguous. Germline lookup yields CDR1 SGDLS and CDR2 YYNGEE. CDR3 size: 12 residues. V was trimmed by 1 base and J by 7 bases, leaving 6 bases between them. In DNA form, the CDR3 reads TGTGCCAGCAGCGTAACAAGGAATGAGCAGTTCTTC. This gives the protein CASSVTRNEQFF.

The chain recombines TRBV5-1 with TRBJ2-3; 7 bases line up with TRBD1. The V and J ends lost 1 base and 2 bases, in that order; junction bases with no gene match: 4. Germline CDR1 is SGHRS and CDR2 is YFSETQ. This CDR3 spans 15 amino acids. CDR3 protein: CASSLLGQFTDTQYF. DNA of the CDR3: TGCGCCAGCAGCTTGCTGGGACAGTTCACAGATACGCAGTATTTT. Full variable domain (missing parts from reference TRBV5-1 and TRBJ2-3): KAGVTQTPRYLIKTRGQQVTLSCSPISGHRSVSWYQQTPGQGLQFLFEYFSETQRNKGNFPGRFSGRQFSNSRSEMNVSTLELGDSALYLCASSLLGQFTDTQYFGPGTRLTVL.